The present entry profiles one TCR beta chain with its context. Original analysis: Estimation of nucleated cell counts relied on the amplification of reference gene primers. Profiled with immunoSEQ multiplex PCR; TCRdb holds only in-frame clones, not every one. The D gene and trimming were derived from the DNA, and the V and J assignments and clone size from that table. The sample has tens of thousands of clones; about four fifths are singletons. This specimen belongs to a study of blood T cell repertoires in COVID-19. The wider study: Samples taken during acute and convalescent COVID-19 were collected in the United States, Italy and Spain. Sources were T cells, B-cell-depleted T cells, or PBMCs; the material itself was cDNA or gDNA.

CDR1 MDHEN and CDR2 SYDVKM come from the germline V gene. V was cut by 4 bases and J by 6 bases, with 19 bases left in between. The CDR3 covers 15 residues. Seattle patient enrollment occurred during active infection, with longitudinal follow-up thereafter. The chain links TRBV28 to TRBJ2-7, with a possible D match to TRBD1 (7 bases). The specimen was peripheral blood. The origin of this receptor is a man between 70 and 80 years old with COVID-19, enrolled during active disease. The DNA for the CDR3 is TGTGCCAGCAGTTCAACGGGACAGCGGGCTGGCGAGCAGTACTTC. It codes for CASSSTGQRAGEQYF.